This T cell receptor beta chain was found in a study of cytotoxic CD8 clonotypes in ibrutinib-treated CLL. Study-wide results and caveats: Exceeding age-matched healthy donors, baseline clonality also tracked the counts of circulating CD8+ T cells.

Only in-frame clones appear in the TCRdb table, and some are missing; sequencing was by immunoSEQ multiplex PCR. Of over 200,000 clones listed, over 65% were seen once; the top ten hold roughly 5.9%. The germline V and J ends were trimmed by 4 bases and 4 bases, with 12 bases remaining between them. Looked up from germline, CDR1 is SGHRS and CDR2 is YFSETQ. This CDR3 is 13 amino acids long. As to this clone: What it binds is unknown.

The receptor was derived from a human donor with chronic lymphocytic leukemia. The chain carries TRBV5-1 and TRBJ2-7; maybe TRBD1 (6 bases). Source: PBMCs, taken after 12 months of ibrutinib treatment. The CDR3 DNA reads TGCGCCAGCAGCGTGGACAGCCGATACGAGCAGTACTTC. Translated: CASSVDSRYEQYF.